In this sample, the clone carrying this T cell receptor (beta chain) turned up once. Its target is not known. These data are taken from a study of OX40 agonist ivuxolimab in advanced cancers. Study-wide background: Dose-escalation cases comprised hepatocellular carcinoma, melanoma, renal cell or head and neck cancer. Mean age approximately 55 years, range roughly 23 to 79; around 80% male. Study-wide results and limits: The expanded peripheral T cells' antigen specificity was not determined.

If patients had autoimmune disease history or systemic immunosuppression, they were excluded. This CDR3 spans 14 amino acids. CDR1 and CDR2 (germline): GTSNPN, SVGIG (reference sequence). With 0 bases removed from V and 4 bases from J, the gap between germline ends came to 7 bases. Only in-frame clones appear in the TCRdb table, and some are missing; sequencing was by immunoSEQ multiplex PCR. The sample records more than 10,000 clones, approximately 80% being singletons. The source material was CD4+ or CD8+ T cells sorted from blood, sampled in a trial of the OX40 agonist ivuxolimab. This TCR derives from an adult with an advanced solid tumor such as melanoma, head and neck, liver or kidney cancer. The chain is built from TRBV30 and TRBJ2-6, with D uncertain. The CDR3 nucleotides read TGTGCCTGGAGTGTAGGTTCCGGGGCCAACGTCCTGACTTTC. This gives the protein CAWSVGSGANVLTF.